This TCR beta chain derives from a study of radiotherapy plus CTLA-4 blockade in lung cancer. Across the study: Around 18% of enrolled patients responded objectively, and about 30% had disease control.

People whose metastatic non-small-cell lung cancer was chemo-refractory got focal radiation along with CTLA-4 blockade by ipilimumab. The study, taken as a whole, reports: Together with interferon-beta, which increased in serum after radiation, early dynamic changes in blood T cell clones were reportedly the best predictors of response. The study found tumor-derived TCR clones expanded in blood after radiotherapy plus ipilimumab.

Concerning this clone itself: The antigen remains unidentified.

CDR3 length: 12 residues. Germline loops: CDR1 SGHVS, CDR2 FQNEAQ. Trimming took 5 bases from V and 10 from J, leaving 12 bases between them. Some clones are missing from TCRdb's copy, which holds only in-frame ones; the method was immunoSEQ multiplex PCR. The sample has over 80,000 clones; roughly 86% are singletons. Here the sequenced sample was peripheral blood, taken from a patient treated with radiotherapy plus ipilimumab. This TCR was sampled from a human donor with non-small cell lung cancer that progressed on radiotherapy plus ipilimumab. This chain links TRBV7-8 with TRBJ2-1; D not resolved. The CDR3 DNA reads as TGTGCCAGCAGCCCCTGGGTGGACGAGCAGTTCTTC. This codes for CASSPWVDEQFF.